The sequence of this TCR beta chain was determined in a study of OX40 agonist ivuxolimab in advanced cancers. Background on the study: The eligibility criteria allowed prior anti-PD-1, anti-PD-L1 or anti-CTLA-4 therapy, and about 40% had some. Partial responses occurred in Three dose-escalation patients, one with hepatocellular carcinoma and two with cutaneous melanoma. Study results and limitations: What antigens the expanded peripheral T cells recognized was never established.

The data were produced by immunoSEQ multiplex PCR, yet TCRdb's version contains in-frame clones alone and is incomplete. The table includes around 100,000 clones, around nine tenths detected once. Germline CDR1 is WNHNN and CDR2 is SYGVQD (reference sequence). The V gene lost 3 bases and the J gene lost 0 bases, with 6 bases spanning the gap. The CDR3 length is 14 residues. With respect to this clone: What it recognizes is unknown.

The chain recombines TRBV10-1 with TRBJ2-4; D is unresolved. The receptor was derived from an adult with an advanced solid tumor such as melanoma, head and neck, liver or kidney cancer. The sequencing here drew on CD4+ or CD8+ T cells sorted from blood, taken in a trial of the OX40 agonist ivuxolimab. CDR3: CASSDRIAKNIQYF. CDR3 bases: TGCGCCAGCAGTGACAGAATAGCCAAAAACATTCAGTACTTC.